A single sample gave rise to the 21 T cell receptor beta chains below, sequenced in a study of control samples from healthy donors and cancer patients. Using immunoSEQ multiplex PCR, the repertoire was profiled, and TCRdb retains in-frame clones only, with some absent. The sample has about 51,000 clones; 88% are singletons. Sequenced sample: PBMCs. These receptors were obtained from a man aged 50 to 60 with head and neck cancer.

The V call is TRBV27, the J call TRBJ2-1, with 10 bases fitting TRBD2. CDR1 and CDR2 (germline): MNHEY, SMNVEV (reference sequence). The CDR3 is made up of 16 amino acids. J gave up 0 bases and V 6 bases, and 5 bases lay outside the gene matches. CDR3 region: CASSGIAGGSYNEQFF. The CDR3 DNA reads as TGTGCCAGCAGCGGGATAGCGGGAGGCTCCTACAATGAGCAGTTCTTC.

The chain links TRBV25-1 to TRBJ2-5; D is uncertain. V was trimmed by 6 bases and J by 4 bases, leaving 9 bases between them. Looked up from germline, CDR1 is MGHDK and CDR2 is SYGVNS. The CDR3 is 12 residues long. CDR3 amino acids: CASRGSGETQYF. CDR3 in DNA: TGTGCCAGCAGGGGGTCCGGAGAGACCCAGTACTTC.

CDR3 protein: CASDSRYGYTF. CDR3 DNA: TGTGCCAGTGACAGTCGCTATGGCTACACCTTC. This chain joins TRBV6-5 and TRBJ1-2, with D perhaps matching TRBD1 (5 bases). CDR1 MNHEY and CDR2 SVGAGI come from the germline V gene. V was shortened by 9 bases and J by 4 bases, with 9 bases between the two germline ends. The CDR3 length is 11 residues.

This sequence joins TRBV5-1 and TRBJ2-5; tentative D call: TRBD2 (5 bases). The V and J ends lost 3 bases and 4 bases respectively, with 10 bases between them. The CDR3 spans 13 residues. Germline V gives CDR1 SGHRS, CDR2 YFSETQ. Here the CDR3 reads CASSSVEGETQYF. The CDR3 DNA reads TGCGCCAGCAGCTCAGTAGAGGGAGAGACCCAGTACTTC.

The DNA for the CDR3 is TGTGCCAGCAGTCCGAGACTAGCGCGAAGCTCCTACAATGAGCAGTTCTTC. Its translation is CASSPRLARSSYNEQFF. The rearrangement links TRBV27 to TRBJ2-1, with 8 bases identical to TRBD2. Germline trimming cut 5 bases from V and 0 bases from J; bases unmatched to any gene: 9. CDR1 MNHEY and CDR2 SMNVEV come from the germline V gene (reference sequence). The CDR3 loop spans 17 amino acids.

This clone was seen a few times. The chain recombines TRBV14 with TRBJ2-1; 11 positions agree with TRBD2. Per the germline V gene, CDR1 is SGHDN and CDR2 is FVKESK. The J segment lost 6 bases and the V segment lost 2 bases, leaving 21 bases of the junction unmatched. This CDR3 has 21 residues. This CDR3 reads CASSQKGLPSGRHRFRNEQFF. The DNA for the CDR3 is TGTGCCAGCAGCCAAAAAGGGTTGCCTAGCGGGAGGCACAGGTTCCGCAATGAGCAGTTCTTC.

V and J are TRBV5-1 and TRBJ1-4, with a possible D match to TRBD1 (5 bases). Germline CDR1 SGHRS, CDR2 YFSETQ. With 4 bases removed from V and 7 bases from J, the gap between germline ends came to 20 bases. This CDR3 has 16 residues. The CDR3 spells CASSPEGRVRVEKLFF. The CDR3 bases are TGCGCCAGCAGCCCGGAGGGGCGGGTACGAGTTGAAAAACTGTTTTTT.

This chain connects TRBV2 to TRBJ1-2, with 8 bases that match TRBD1. This CDR3 has 16 amino acids. Germline CDR1 is SNHLY and CDR2 is FYNNEI. J was trimmed by 3 bases and V by 7 bases; bases with no gene match: 13. The CDR3 reads CASTGTGTFQYYGYTF. In DNA form, the CDR3 reads TGTGCCAGCACCGGGACAGGAACATTTCAGTACTATGGCTACACCTTC.

This CDR3 reads CASSPTTDTQYF. CDR3 DNA: TGTGCCAGTAGTCCGACCACAGATACGCAGTATTTT. The genes are TRBV19 and TRBJ2-3; D uncertain. From germline, CDR1 is LNHDA and CDR2 SQIVND (reference sequence). The CDR3 contains 12 residues. The germline V and J ends were trimmed by 5 bases and 2 bases, with 5 bases remaining between them.

The rearrangement uses TRBV7-7 and TRBJ2-3, with D tentatively TRBD1 (5 bases). From germline, CDR1 is SSHAT and CDR2 FNYEAQ (reference sequence). Trimming removed 1 base at V and 6 bases at J, with 11 bases between. There are 14 residues in the CDR3. CDR3 protein: CASSLGLPGDTQYF. For the CDR3, the DNA is TGTGCCAGCAGCTTAGGGCTTCCAGGGGATACGCAGTATTTT.

The chain combines TRBV11-2 with TRBJ2-7; 9 bases are a match to TRBD1. J was trimmed by 1 base and V by 8 bases; bases with no gene match: 6. Germline V gives CDR1 SGHAT, CDR2 FQNNGV. The CDR3 contains 14 residues. Written as DNA, the CDR3 is TGTGCCAGCCGCACCGGGACAGGGTCCTACGAGCAGTACTTC. It yields the protein CASRTGTGSYEQYF.

The V call is TRBV11-3, the J call TRBJ2-7; D might be TRBD1 (5 bases). CDR1 and CDR2 (germline): SGHNT, YENEEA. V shed 5 bases and J shed 6 bases, with 14 bases lying between them. The length of the CDR3 is 13 residues. CDR3: CASSQILRGEQYF. The CDR3 DNA reads TGTGCCAGCAGCCAAATCCTAAGGGGCGAGCAGTACTTC. The full variable domain, in which reference TRBV11-3 and TRBJ2-7 provide the parts outside the CDR3, is EAGVVQSPRYKIIEKKQPVAFWCNPISGHNTLYWYLQNLGQGPELLIRYENEEAVDDSQLPKDRFSAERLKGVDSTLKIQPAELGDSAVYLCASSQILRGEQYFGPGTRLTVT.

This rearrangement joins TRBV6-6 to TRBJ2-4, with D possibly TRBD1 on 6 matching bases. Per germline, CDR1 MNHNY and CDR2 SVGAGI (reference sequence). Trimming stripped 6 bases from V and 0 bases from J, with 15 bases between. The CDR3 contains 16 residues. In DNA form, the CDR3 reads TGTGCCAGCAGACAGGGCCAACAACTAGCCAAAAACATTCAGTACTTC. Translation gives CASRQGQQLAKNIQYF.

The genes are TRBV4-1 and TRBJ2-3; 10 bases are a match to TRBD1. Germline V lookup: CDR1 MGHRA, CDR2 YSYEKL. The CDR3 sequence is 16 residues long. V dropped 4 bases and J dropped 4; count of bases not matched to a gene: 8. CDR3 in amino acids: CASSRTGQGYADTQYF. The DNA of the CDR3 is TGCGCCAGCAGCCGCACGGGACAGGGGTACGCAGATACGCAGTATTTT.

This clone was counted only a few times. The chain links TRBV21-1 to TRBJ2-4; the table gives TRBD2 as D, unverified against the DNA. TRBV21-1 represents a pseudogene. CDR3 length: 19 amino acids. As DNA, the CDR3 is TGTGCCAGCAGCAAGGCGGACGGGACTAGCGGGAAAGGAGGAGACATTCAGTACTTC. As protein: CASSKADGTSGKGGDIQYF.

The V and J genes are TRBV7-2 and TRBJ2-3; 12 bases map to TRBD2. From germline, CDR1 is SGHTA and CDR2 FQGNSA. V shed 4 bases, J shed 6 bases, and the junction held 11 bases outside the gene matches. The CDR3 extends over 17 amino acids. The CDR3 loop reads CASSSRLTSGRRDTQYF. CDR3 DNA: TGTGCCAGCAGCTCCCGACTGACTAGCGGGAGAAGGGATACGCAGTATTTT.

The gene calls are TRBV9 and TRBJ2-2, with D unresolved. V lost 2 bases, J lost 1 base, and 12 bases lay in between. This CDR3 spans 16 amino acids. Germline-derived CDR1 and CDR2 are SGDLS and YYNGEE. CDR3 sequence: CASSVWPVLNTGELFF. In nucleotides, the CDR3 is TGTGCCAGCAGCGTTTGGCCTGTTCTGAACACCGGGGAGCTGTTTTTT. Drawing the rest from reference TRBV9 and TRBJ2-2, the complete variable domain is DSGVTQTPKHLITATGQRVTLRCSPRSGDLSVYWYQQSLDQGLQFLIQYYNGEERAKGNILERFSAQQFPDLHSELNLSSLELGDSALYFCASSVWPVLNTGELFFGEGSRLTVL.

The rearrangement uses TRBV28 and TRBJ1-5; D gene unclear. Germline CDR1 reads MDHEN; CDR2 reads SYDVKM. Deletions cut 7 bases from V and 4 bases from J, with 14 bases between. This CDR3 spans 14 amino acids. The CDR3 coding sequence is TGTGCCAGCACCCACCGCAGGCTAAATCAGCCCCAGCATTTT. Translating it yields CASTHRRLNQPQHF.

This clone was counted a few times. The V and J genes are TRBV27 and TRBJ2-7, with a weak D call TRBD1 (6 bases). With 9 bases removed from V and 6 bases from J, the gap between germline ends came to 12 bases. CDR3 length: 11 residues. Germline V gives CDR1 MNHEY, CDR2 SMNVEV (reference sequence). CDR3 protein: CARPSGVEQYF. CDR3 in DNA: TGTGCCAGACCCTCAGGGGTCGAGCAGTACTTC.

This clone was detected only once. V usage is TRBV6-1 and J usage is TRBJ2-1; 14 nucleotides agree with TRBD2. The V and J ends lost 3 bases and 4 bases, in that order; junction bases with no gene match: 2. The V gene's germline CDR1 is MNHNS and CDR2 SASEGT. The CDR3 is made up of 16 amino acids. CDR3 nucleotide sequence: TGTGCCAGCAGTGAGGGGACTAGCGGGGGATACAATGAGCAGTTCTTC. Its protein product is CASSEGTSGGYNEQFF.

The V gene is TRBV7-3, the J gene TRBJ2-3, with D uncertain. V lost 2 bases and J lost 0, with 6 bases in between. Per germline, CDR1 SGHTA and CDR2 FQGTGA. The CDR3 runs 14 residues. Here the CDR3 reads CASSLFGSTDTQYF. Written as DNA, the CDR3 is TGTGCCAGCAGCTTATTCGGGAGCACAGATACGCAGTATTTT.